This T cell receptor beta chain was sequenced during a study of graft-versus-host responses after intestinal transplantation. As for the study in general: In this cohort, recipients had multivisceral, liver-intestinal, or isolated intestinal transplants. Anti-thymocyte globulin served as induction for all recipients, who then took tacrolimus and steroids for about 3 years. Findings and caveats of the study: Ileal or blood samples showed some GvH clones first, and such clones were also found in recipient marrow. High graft-versus-host to host-versus-graft T cell clonal ratios marked allografts of patients with graft-donor macrochimerism.

Sequencing was performed with immunoSEQ multiplex PCR; in TCRdb, only in-frame clones are kept and a portion is missing. The table lists over 100,000 clones, just under 95% of them singletons. J gave up 3 bases and V 4 bases, and 8 bases lay outside the gene matches. The CDR3 totals 17 residues. Per the germline V gene, CDR1 is MGHRA and CDR2 is YSYEKL. On this clone itself: Its antigen is unidentified.

The clonotype was recovered from a human donor who was the organ donor for an intestinal transplant. The chain joins TRBV4-1 to TRBJ2-3, with 12 bases aligning to TRBD2. The specimen was unstimulated CD8+ T cells sorted from spleen or lymph node cells, collected before transplant. CDR3 nucleotide sequence: TGCGCCAGCAGCCGCGACGGGACTAGCGGGTTTACAGATACGCAGTATTTT. Its protein product is CASSRDGTSGFTDTQYF.